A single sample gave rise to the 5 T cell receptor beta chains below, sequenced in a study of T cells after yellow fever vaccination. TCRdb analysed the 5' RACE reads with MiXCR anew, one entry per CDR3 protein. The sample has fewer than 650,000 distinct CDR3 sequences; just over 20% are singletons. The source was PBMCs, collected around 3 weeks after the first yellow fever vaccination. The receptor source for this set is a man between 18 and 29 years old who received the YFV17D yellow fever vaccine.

CDR3 protein: CSVERDRGVPYGYTF. As DNA, the CDR3 is TGCAGCGTTGAAAGGGACAGAGGTGTTCCCTATGGCTACACCTTC. The chain links TRBV29-1 to TRBJ1-2, with 7 bases identical to TRBD1. The CDR3 runs to 15 residues. V shed 2 bases and J 4 bases; nucleotides not matched to a gene: 10. Per germline, CDR1 SQVTM and CDR2 ANQGSEA.

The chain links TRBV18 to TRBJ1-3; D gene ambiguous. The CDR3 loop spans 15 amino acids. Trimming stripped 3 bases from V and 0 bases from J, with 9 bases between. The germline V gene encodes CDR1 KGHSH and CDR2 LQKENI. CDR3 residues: CASSPASASGNTIYF. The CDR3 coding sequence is TGTGCCAGCTCACCCGCCTCCGCCTCTGGAAACACCATATATTTT.

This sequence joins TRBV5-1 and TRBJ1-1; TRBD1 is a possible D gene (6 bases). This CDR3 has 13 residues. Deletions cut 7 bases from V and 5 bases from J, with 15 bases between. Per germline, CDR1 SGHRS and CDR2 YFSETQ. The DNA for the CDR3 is TGCGCCAGCCGACGGACAGCGGGGACTGAAGCTTTCTTT. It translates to CASRRTAGTEAFF.

DNA of the CDR3: TGCAGCGTTGTCCGGACAACGACAGATACGCAGTATTTT. Translating it yields CSVVRTTTDTQYF. This chain connects TRBV29-1 to TRBJ2-3, with TRBD1 as a possible D gene (5 bases). The germline gives CDR1 SQVTM, CDR2 ANQGSEA. The V gene lost 4 bases and the J gene lost 3 bases, with 11 bases spanning the gap. This CDR3 spans 13 amino acids.

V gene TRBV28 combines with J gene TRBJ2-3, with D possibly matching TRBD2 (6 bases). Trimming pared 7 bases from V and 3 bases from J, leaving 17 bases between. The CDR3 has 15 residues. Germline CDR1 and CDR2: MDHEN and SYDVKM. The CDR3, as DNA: TGTGCCAGCAACCCTGAGCGGGCGGGGACAGATACGCAGTATTTT. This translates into CASNPERAGTDTQYF.